Below, 28 T cell receptor beta chains from the same sample are listed, as sequenced in a study of shared clonotypes between healthy human individuals. TCRdb's table, derived via immunoSEQ multiplex PCR, lists solely in-frame clones and lacks some. The sample lists millions of clones, approximately 93% occurring once. Source material: naive CD4+ T cells from PBMCs. Indicated subset: CD45RA+ positively selected. These receptors all stem from a man younger than 30 in good health. Some clones in this sample may be carry-over from other donors' samples.

The V call is TRBV28, the J call TRBJ2-5, with D possibly matching TRBD1 (5 bases). V shed 7 bases and J shed 3 bases, with 18 bases lying between them. CDR1 is MDHEN and CDR2 is SYDVKM in the germline V gene. This CDR3 contains 15 residues. CDR3 nucleotide sequence: TGTGCCAGCACCTCGCTTGGGGCAAACGAAGAGACCCAGTACTTC. It specifies CASTSLGANEETQYF.

The rearrangement uses TRBV5-6 and TRBJ2-7, with D perhaps matching TRBD1 (5 bases). CDR1 is SGHDT and CDR2 is YYEEEE in the germline V gene. CDR3 size: 15 residues. Trimming removed 4 bases at V and 0 bases at J, with 14 bases between. The CDR3 spells CASSHIGDSSYEQYF. The CDR3 DNA follows: TGTGCCAGCAGCCACATAGGGGATAGCTCCTACGAGCAGTACTTC.

The chain combines TRBV20-1 with TRBJ2-1; the D is unclear. This CDR3 region has 11 residues. V lost 4 bases, J lost 7 bases, and 8 bases lay in between. Looked up from germline, CDR1 is DFQATT and CDR2 is SNEGSKA (reference sequence). DNA for the CDR3: TGCAGTGCTATGGGTCAGAATGAGCAGTTCTTC. Its translation is CSAMGQNEQFF.

This chain joins TRBV5-1 and TRBJ1-2, with TRBD1 matching over 11 bases. There are 15 residues in the CDR3. Germline lookup yields CDR1 SGHRS and CDR2 YFSETQ. J lost 4 bases, V lost 4 bases, and 6 bases had no gene match. The CDR3 loop is CASSTGQGAFYGYTF. The CDR3 DNA reads TGCGCCAGCAGCACCGGACAGGGGGCCTTCTATGGCTACACCTTC.

The V call is TRBV4-2, the J call TRBJ2-2, with TRBD1 matching 9 bases. In germline, CDR1 is LGHNA, CDR2 YNFKEQ. Unmatched junction bases numbered 8, after V lost 8 bases and J lost 4 bases. The CDR3 contains 15 residues. The CDR3 sequence: CASRGQGEVTGELFF. The CDR3 bases are TGTGCCAGCCGGGGACAGGGAGAGGTCACCGGGGAGCTGTTTTTT.

The rearrangement links TRBV5-6 to TRBJ2-7; 9 bases agree with TRBD2. The CDR3 has 16 amino acids. CDR1 and CDR2 from the germline V gene are SGHDT and YYEEEE. The V and J ends lost 1 base and 3 bases, in that order; junction bases with no gene match: 8. The CDR3 DNA reads TGTGCCAGCAGCTTGCTTAGCGGGGGCAGCAGCTACGAGCAGTACTTC. It codes for CASSLLSGGSSYEQYF.

The CDR3 spells CASSLRPILLAGDNEQFF. The CDR3 nucleotides read TGCGCCAGCAGCTTGAGGCCCATTCTCCTAGCGGGGGACAATGAGCAGTTCTTC. The gene calls are TRBV5-1 and TRBJ2-1, with 10 bases lining up with TRBD2. The CDR3 is 18 residues long. After removal of 1 base from V and 5 bases from J, the junction contained 12 bases not matched to a gene. Germline CDR1 reads SGHRS; CDR2 reads YFSETQ.

This clone was seen a few times. Other DNA sequences of this sample code for an identical CDR3. This chain joins TRBV29-1 and TRBJ2-3; D unresolved. The CDR3 sequence is 12 residues long. Trimming cost V 3 bases and J 0 bases, with 4 bases left between them. Germline CDR1 is SQVTM and CDR2 is ANQGSEA. CDR3 bases: TGCAGCGTTGACAGGAGCACAGATACGCAGTATTTT. This encodes CSVDRSTDTQYF.

The rearrangement links TRBV25-1 to TRBJ2-5, with 9 bases fitting TRBD2. The length of the CDR3 is 16 residues. CDR1 MGHDK and CDR2 SYGVNS come from the germline V gene. V lost 4 bases, J lost 4 bases, and 10 bases stayed unmatched. In nucleotides, the CDR3 is TGTGCCAGCAGTGTTAGCGGGAGCGGTTCTGGAGAGACCCAGTACTTC. Its protein product is CASSVSGSGSGETQYF.

V usage is TRBV7-9 and J usage is TRBJ2-5, with TRBD1 matching over 7 bases. Germline CDR1 is SEHNR and CDR2 is FQNEAQ (reference sequence). The ends lost 3 bases at V and 7 bases at J; junction bases unmatched: 11. The CDR3 is made up of 15 amino acids. The CDR3 region is CASSFFRGREGTQYF. The CDR3 bases are TGTGCCAGCAGCTTTTTTAGGGGGCGAGAAGGGACCCAGTACTTC.

In DNA form, the CDR3 reads TGTGCCACCCAATCGCCTGGGTCGACCAATGAGCAGTTCTTC. It is translated as CATQSPGSTNEQFF. The rearrangement joins TRBV15 to TRBJ2-1; D gene unclear. The CDR3 length is 14 residues. V shed 8 bases and J shed 6 bases, with 17 bases lying between them. The germline V gene encodes CDR1 LNHNV and CDR2 YYDKDF (reference sequence).

The chain has TRBV6-5 and TRBJ1-5, with D possibly being TRBD1 (5 bases). Germline V gives CDR1 MNHEY, CDR2 SVGAGI. Trimming stripped 2 bases from V and 4 bases from J, with 9 bases between. The CDR3 loop spans 14 amino acids. The chain's CDR3 is CASSYGGTNQPQHF. CDR3 DNA sequence: TGTGCCAGCAGTTACGGGGGAACTAATCAGCCCCAGCATTTT.

The rearrangement joins TRBV7-2 to TRBJ1-2; 8 positions match TRBD1. Per germline, CDR1 SGHTA and CDR2 FQGNSA. Losses at the gene ends were 1 base for V and 5 bases for J; bases not matched to a gene: 6. This CDR3 contains 15 residues. The CDR3 sequence is CASSLVATGAYGYTF. The CDR3 DNA is TGTGCCAGCAGCTTAGTAGCGACAGGGGCTTATGGCTACACCTTC. Drawing the rest from reference TRBV7-2 and TRBJ1-2, the complete variable domain is GAGVSQSPSNKVTEKGKDVELRCDPISGHTALYWYRQSLGQGLEFLIYFQGNSAPDKSGLPSDRFSAERTGGSVSTLTIQRTQQEDSAVYLCASSLVATGAYGYTFGSGTRLTVV.

This chain links TRBV19 with TRBJ1-3; TRBD1 is a possible D gene (6 bases). Deletions cut 4 bases from V and 2 bases from J, with 12 bases between. In germline, CDR1 is LNHDA, CDR2 SQIVND (reference sequence). CDR3 length: 15 residues. The CDR3 bases are TGTGCCAGTAGTACACAGGGAAAGGCTGGAAACACCATATATTTT. Protein product: CASSTQGKAGNTIYF.

The chain links TRBV28 to TRBJ1-5; 9 bases are a match to TRBD1. The germline CDR1 and CDR2 sequences are MDHEN and SYDVKM. The length of the CDR3 is 15 residues. V shed 4 bases, J shed 5 bases, and the junction held 6 bases outside the gene matches. CDR3 residues: CASSYPTGGYQPQHF. DNA of the CDR3: TGTGCCAGCAGTTATCCGACAGGGGGATATCAGCCCCAGCATTTT.

To note about this clone: Other DNA sequences in this sample translate to the same CDR3. The genes are TRBV5-4 and TRBJ2-2; tentatively, D is TRBD1 or TRBD2 (5 bases each). Germline V gives CDR1 SGHNT, CDR2 YYREEE (reference sequence). With 1 base removed from V and 1 base from J, the gap between germline ends came to 8 bases. The CDR3 is 15 amino acids. CDR3 DNA sequence: TGTGCCAGCAGCTTGCCGGGACGGAACACCGGGGAGCTGTTTTTT. This encodes CASSLPGRNTGELFF.

The chain joins TRBV5-1 to TRBJ2-1; 10 bases align to TRBD1. The germline V gene has CDR1 SGHRS and CDR2 YFSETQ. This CDR3 spans 15 amino acids. The V and J ends lost 0 bases and 8 bases, in that order; junction bases with no gene match: 5. The CDR3 sequence: CASSLGTGGYDEQFF. CDR3 bases: TGCGCCAGCAGCTTGGGGACAGGGGGATATGATGAGCAGTTCTTC.

V gene TRBV5-5 combines with J gene TRBJ2-2, with D possibly called TRBD1 or TRBD2 (6 bases each). This CDR3 contains 16 residues. Trimming removed 4 bases at V and 5 bases at J, with 18 bases between. CDR1 is SGHKS, CDR2 YYEKEE, per germline (reference sequence). The CDR3 DNA is TGTGCCAGCAGCCAACGTCTTGGGGGGCGGACCGGGGAGCTGTTTTTT. This codes for CASSQRLGGRTGELFF.

This clone appeared once. The chain has TRBV7-3 and TRBJ2-6; 14 bases match TRBD2. Germline trimming cut 5 bases from V and 4 bases from J; bases unmatched to any gene: 10. The germline V gene encodes CDR1 SGHTA and CDR2 FQGTGA. The CDR3 is 19 residues long. The chain's CDR3 is CASSDPTSGRADGANVLTF. The CDR3 bases are TGTGCCAGCAGCGACCCGACTAGCGGGAGGGCTGACGGGGCCAACGTCCTGACTTTC.

This rearrangement joins TRBV29-1 to TRBJ1-3, with D unclear. The germline V gene has CDR1 SQVTM and CDR2 ANQGSEA. V lost 5 bases and J 0 bases, leaving 8 bases between the germline ends. This CDR3 is 13 amino acids long. The DNA of the CDR3 is TGCAGCGTTAAGGTGCGCTCTGGAAACACCATATATTTT. It specifies CSVKVRSGNTIYF. Drawing the rest from reference TRBV29-1 and TRBJ1-3, the complete variable domain is SAVISQKPSRDICQRGTSLTIQCQVDSQVTMMFWYRQQPGQSLTLIATANQGSEATYESGFVIDKFPISRPNLTFSTLTVSNMSPEDSSIYLCSVKVRSGNTIYFGEGSWLTVV.

Worth noting for this clone: This sample includes further DNA sequences coding for the same CDR3. V is TRBV28 and J is TRBJ2-1; D gene ambiguous. This CDR3 is built from 11 residues. V lost 2 bases and J 10 bases, leaving 6 bases between the germline ends. The germline gives CDR1 MDHEN, CDR2 SYDVKM. CDR3 DNA sequence: TGTGCCAGCAGTTTAGTCTCAGAGCAGTTCTTC. This codes for CASSLVSEQFF.

This chain connects TRBV9 to TRBJ2-1; 8 nucleotides match TRBD2. Germline CDR1 SGDLS, CDR2 YYNGEE. The trim removed 5 bases at V and 0 bases at J, leaving 7 bases unmatched. This CDR3 has 16 residues. For the CDR3, the DNA is TGTGCCAGCAGTGGCCTAAGCGGGAGCTCCTACAATGAGCAGTTCTTC. Translation gives CASSGLSGSSYNEQFF.

The CDR3 sequence: CASSLDRGPTEAFF. CDR3 coding DNA: TGTGCCAGTAGTCTGGACAGGGGGCCCACTGAAGCTTTCTTT. V gene TRBV19 combines with J gene TRBJ1-1; 11 bases fit TRBD1. CDR3 size: 14 residues. CDR1 and CDR2 (germline): LNHDA, SQIVND (reference sequence). The J segment lost 4 bases and the V segment lost 5 bases, leaving 3 bases of the junction unmatched.

CDR3 DNA: TGTGCCAGCAGTGCATTCCGGGCAACTAATGAAAAACTGTTTTTT. Amino acid sequence: CASSAFRATNEKLFF. The chain employs TRBV25-1 and TRBJ1-4; D is undetermined. Germline V CDR1 and CDR2: MGHDK, SYGVNS. This CDR3 region has 15 residues. With 4 bases removed from V and 0 bases from J, the gap between germline ends came to 9 bases.

The count of this clone is one. The J gene is TRBJ1-5, the V gene TRBV5-1; D perhaps matches TRBD1 (6 bases). The CDR3 consists of 17 residues. Trimming left V 4 bases short and J 4 bases short, with 21 bases between. Per germline, CDR1 SGHRS and CDR2 YFSETQ. The CDR3, as DNA: TGCGCCAGCAGCCGAGGACAGTTAGTGGATGGTAATCAGCCCCAGCATTTT. It yields the protein CASSRGQLVDGNQPQHF.

V is TRBV27 and J is TRBJ2-1, with D possibly TRBD1 on 5 matching bases. V was clipped by 0 bases and J by 5 bases, with 8 bases between them. CDR3 length equals 14 residues. Per germline, CDR1 MNHEY and CDR2 SMNVEV (reference sequence). As DNA, the CDR3 is TGTGCCAGCAGTTTATCCGGCAGGGACAATGAGCAGTTCTTC. It translates to CASSLSGRDNEQFF.

The chain links TRBV9 to TRBJ2-1; 14 nucleotides match TRBD2. The CDR3 runs 19 residues. Trimming removed 0 bases from V and 2 bases from J; junction bases left unmatched: 7. CDR1 is SGDLS and CDR2 is YYNGEE in the germline V gene. CDR3 region: CASSVVGTSGSQAYNEQFF. The CDR3 region has the DNA TGTGCCAGCAGCGTAGTAGGGACTAGCGGGAGTCAGGCCTACAATGAGCAGTTCTTC.

This clone has just one count. The chain carries TRBV6-5 and TRBJ2-5; D possibly matches TRBD1 or TRBD2 (7 bases each). V was clipped by 5 bases and J by 7 bases, with 14 bases between them. The CDR3 loop spans 13 amino acids. The germline CDR1 and CDR2 sequences are MNHEY and SVGAGI. The DNA of the CDR3 is TGTGCCAGCAGTGGGAGGGGGCCTGGGACCCAGTACTTC. It encodes CASSGRGPGTQYF.